This TCR beta chain is drawn from a study of cytomegalovirus exposure and HLA in healthy donors. Study-wide results and caveats: In a later analysis, at a false discovery rate of 0.05, 16,951 TCR beta sequences were associated with HLA alleles. TCR sequences were mostly rare, though some public TCRs occurred in many donors.

Remarks on this clone: Its antigen is unidentified.

Donors consisted of healthy bone marrow donors. Trimming took 7 bases from V and 0 from J, leaving 9 bases between them. The V gene's germline CDR1 is MDHEN and CDR2 SYDVKM. The CDR3 covers 13 residues. In the PCR, 60 Vbeta and 13 Jbeta primers were used. The table came from immunoSEQ multiplex PCR; TCRdb's copy has only in-frame clones and leaves some out. Of 90,000 to 120,000 clones in the sample, around 73% were seen once. This chain uses TRBV28 with TRBJ1-1, with a tentative D call TRBD1 (5 bases). The TCR sequence derives from a man aged 25-40 years in good health and CMV-seronegative. The source material was PBMCs. In DNA form, the CDR3 reads TGTGCCAGCATGGGACTAATGAACACTGAAGCTTTCTTT. Translating it yields CASMGLMNTEAFF.